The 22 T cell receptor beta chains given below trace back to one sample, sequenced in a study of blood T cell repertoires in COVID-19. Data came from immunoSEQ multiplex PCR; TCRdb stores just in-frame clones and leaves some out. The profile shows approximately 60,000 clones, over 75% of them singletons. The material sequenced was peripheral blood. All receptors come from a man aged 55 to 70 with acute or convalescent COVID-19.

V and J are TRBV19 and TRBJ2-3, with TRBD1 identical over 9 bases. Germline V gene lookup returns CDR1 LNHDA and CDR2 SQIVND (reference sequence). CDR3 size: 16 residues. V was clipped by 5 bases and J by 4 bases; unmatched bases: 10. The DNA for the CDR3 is TGTGCCAGTAGTGCCCCGACAGGGGGGGGCGCAGATACGCAGTATTTT. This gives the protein CASSAPTGGGADTQYF.

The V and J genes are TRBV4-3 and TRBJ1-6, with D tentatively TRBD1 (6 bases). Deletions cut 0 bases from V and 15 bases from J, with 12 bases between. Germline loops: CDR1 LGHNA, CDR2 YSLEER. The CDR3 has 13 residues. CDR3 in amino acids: CASSQDKRGSLHF. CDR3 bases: TGCGCCAGCAGCCAAGATAAGAGGGGGAGCCTCCACTTT.

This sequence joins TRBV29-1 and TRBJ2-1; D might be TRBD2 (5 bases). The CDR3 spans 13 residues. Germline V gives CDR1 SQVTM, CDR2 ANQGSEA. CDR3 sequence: CSSHGLPNNEQFF. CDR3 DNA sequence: TGCAGTTCCCACGGACTCCCGAACAATGAGCAGTTCTTC.

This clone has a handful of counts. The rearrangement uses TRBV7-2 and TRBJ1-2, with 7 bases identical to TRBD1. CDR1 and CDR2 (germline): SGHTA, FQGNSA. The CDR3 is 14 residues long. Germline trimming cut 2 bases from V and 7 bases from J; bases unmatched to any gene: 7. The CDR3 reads CASSLQGVLSGYTF. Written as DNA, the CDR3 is TGTGCCAGCAGCTTACAGGGGGTTCTTAGTGGCTACACCTTC.

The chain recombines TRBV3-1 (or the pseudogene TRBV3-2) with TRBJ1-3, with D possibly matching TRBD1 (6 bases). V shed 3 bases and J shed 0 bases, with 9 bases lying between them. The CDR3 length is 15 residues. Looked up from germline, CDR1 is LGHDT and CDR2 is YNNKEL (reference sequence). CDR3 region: CASSHRGSSGNTIYF. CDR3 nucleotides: TGTGCCAGCAGCCATAGGGGGAGCTCTGGAAACACCATATATTTT.

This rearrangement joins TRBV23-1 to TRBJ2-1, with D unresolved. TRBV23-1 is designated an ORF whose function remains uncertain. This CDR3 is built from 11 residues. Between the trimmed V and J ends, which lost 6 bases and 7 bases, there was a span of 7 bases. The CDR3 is CASRSRNEQFF. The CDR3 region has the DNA TGCGCCAGCAGGAGCCGTAATGAGCAGTTCTTC.

The chain's CDR3 is CARGDRHYEQYF. For the CDR3, the DNA is TGTGCCAGGGGGGACAGGCACTACGAGCAGTACTTC. V usage is TRBV2 and J usage is TRBJ2-7, with 8 bases identical to TRBD1. This CDR3 has 12 amino acids. Losses at the gene ends were 9 bases for V and 3 bases for J; bases not matched to a gene: 4. Per the germline V gene, CDR1 is SNHLY and CDR2 is FYNNEI.

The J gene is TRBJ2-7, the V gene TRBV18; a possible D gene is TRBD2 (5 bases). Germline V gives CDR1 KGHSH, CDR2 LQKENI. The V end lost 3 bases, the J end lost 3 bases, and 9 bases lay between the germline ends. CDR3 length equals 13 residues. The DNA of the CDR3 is TGTGCCAGCTCACCCCAAACTAGCTACGAGCAGTACTTC. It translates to CASSPQTSYEQYF.

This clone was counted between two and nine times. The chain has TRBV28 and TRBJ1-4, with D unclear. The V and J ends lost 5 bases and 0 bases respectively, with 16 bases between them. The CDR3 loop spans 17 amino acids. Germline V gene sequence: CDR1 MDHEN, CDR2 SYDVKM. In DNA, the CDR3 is TGTGCCAGCAGTGGGCCAAGGAATCCAGCAACTAATGAAAAACTGTTTTTT. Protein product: CASSGPRNPATNEKLFF.

Here the CDR3 reads CASSGLDHEQFF. DNA of the CDR3: TGTGCCAGCAGTGGTCTAGACCATGAGCAGTTCTTC. V gene TRBV7-3 combines with J gene TRBJ2-1; D is uncertain. The CDR3 has 12 residues. The ends were cut back, 6 bases at V and 8 bases at J, with 11 bases in the middle. CDR1 is SGHTA, CDR2 FQGTGA, per germline.

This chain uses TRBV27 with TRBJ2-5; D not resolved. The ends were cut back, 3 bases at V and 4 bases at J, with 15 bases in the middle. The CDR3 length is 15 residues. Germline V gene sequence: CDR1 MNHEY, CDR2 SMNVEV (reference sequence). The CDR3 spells CASSFKGRNGETQYF. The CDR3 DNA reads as TGTGCCAGCAGTTTCAAAGGCAGGAATGGAGAGACCCAGTACTTC.

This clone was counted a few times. CDR3 amino acids: CASSLEFGGLTETQYF. DNA of the CDR3: TGTGCCAGCAGCTTAGAGTTCGGGGGGCTTACAGAGACCCAGTACTTC. The chain couples TRBV11-2 to TRBJ2-5, with a possible D match to TRBD2 (7 bases). Germline V gene sequence: CDR1 SGHAT, CDR2 FQNNGV. The CDR3 is made up of 16 amino acids. Between the trimmed V and J ends, which lost 0 bases and 4 bases, there was a span of 15 bases.

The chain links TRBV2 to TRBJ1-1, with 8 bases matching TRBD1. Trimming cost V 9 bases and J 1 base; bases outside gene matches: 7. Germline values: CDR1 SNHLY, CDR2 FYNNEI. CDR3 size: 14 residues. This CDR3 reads CARRPGGSNTEAFF. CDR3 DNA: TGTGCCAGACGACCAGGGGGCTCGAACACTGAAGCTTTCTTT.

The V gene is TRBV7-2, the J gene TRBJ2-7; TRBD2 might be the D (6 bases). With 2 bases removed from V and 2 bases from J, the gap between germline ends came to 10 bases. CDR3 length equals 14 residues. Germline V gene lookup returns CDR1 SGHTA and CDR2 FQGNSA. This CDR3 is CASSLSRGTYEQYF. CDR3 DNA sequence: TGTGCCAGCAGCTTATCCCGCGGGACCTACGAGCAGTACTTC.

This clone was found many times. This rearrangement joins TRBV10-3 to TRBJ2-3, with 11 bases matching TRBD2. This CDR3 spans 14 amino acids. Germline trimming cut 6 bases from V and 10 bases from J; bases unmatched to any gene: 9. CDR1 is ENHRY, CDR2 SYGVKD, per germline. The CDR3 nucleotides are TGTGCCATCAGCGGGACTAGCGGTGTGAACGCGCAGTATTTT. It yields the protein CAISGTSGVNAQYF.

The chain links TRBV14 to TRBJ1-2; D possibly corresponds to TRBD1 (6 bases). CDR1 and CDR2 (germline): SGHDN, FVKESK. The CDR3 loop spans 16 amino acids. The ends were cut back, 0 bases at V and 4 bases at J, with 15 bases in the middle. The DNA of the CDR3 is TGTGCCAGCAGCCAAGAAGGCAGGGGAGTCCCCTATGGCTACACCTTC. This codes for CASSQEGRGVPYGYTF.

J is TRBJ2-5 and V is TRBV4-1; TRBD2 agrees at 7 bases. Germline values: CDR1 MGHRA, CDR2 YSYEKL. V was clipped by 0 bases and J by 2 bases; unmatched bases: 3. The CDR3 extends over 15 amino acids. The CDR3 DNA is TGCGCCAGCAGCCAAGATGGGACTATTCAAGAGACCCAGTACTTC. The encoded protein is CASSQDGTIQETQYF.

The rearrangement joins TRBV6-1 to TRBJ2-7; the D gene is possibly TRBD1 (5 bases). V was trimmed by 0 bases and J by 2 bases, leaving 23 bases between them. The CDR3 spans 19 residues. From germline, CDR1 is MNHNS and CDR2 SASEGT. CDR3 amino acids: CASSEADSPMGQGTYEQYF. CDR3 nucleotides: TGTGCCAGCAGTGAAGCAGACTCCCCGATGGGGCAGGGTACCTACGAGCAGTACTTC.

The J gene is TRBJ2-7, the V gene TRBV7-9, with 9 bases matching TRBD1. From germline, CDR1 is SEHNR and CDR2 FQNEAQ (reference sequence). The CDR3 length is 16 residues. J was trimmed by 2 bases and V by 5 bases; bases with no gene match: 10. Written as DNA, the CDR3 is TGTGCCAGCAGCGTACCGGGACAGGGATTCGCCTACGAGCAGTACTTC. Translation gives CASSVPGQGFAYEQYF. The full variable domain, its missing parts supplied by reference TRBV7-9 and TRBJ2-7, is DTGVSQNPRHKITKRGQNVTFRCDPISEHNRLYWYRQTLGQGPEFLTYFQNEAQLEKSRLLSDRFSAERPKGSFSTLEIQRTEQGDSAMYLCASSVPGQGFAYEQYFGPGTRLTVT.

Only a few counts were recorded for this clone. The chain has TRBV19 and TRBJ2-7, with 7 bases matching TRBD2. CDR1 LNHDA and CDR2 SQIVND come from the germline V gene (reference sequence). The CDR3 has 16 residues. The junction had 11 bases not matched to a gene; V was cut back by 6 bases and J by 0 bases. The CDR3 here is CASSYYSGGGSYEQYF. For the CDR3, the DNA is TGTGCCAGTAGCTACTATTCCGGCGGGGGCTCCTACGAGCAGTACTTC.

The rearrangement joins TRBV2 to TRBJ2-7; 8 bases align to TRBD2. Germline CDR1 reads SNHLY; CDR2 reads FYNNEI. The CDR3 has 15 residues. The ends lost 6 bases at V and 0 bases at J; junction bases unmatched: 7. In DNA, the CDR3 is TGTGCCAGCAGCTATAGCGGGACCCACTCCTACGAGCAGTACTTC. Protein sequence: CASSYSGTHSYEQYF.

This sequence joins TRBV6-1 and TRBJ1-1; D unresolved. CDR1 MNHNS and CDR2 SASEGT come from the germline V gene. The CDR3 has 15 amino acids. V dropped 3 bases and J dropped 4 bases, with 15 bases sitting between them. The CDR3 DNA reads TGTGCCAGCAGTGAGACACCAAGGAGGGCCACTGAAGCTTTCTTT. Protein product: CASSETPRRATEAFF.